The clone carrying this TCR beta chain has ten or more counts. Its antigen remains unknown. This record belongs to a study of T-cell memory formation after mild COVID-19. Study as a whole: Clusters were largely donor specific. General observations from the study: A subset of responding clones appeared in pre-infection memory, suggesting cross-reactive memory joined.

TCRdb reprocessed the 5' RACE reads with MiXCR, giving one entry per CDR3 protein. Among around 160,000 distinct CDR3 sequences listed, around 10% were seen once. CDR1 and CDR2 (germline): SGHRS, YFSETQ. CDR3 length: 13 amino acids. V was cut by 0 bases and J by 4 bases, with 7 bases left in between. The TCR comes from a man aged 18 to 35 who had mild COVID-19 (a few samples of this study predate the infection). Cell type and time point are not known. The chain has TRBV5-1 and TRBJ1-1; no clear D gene. Material: PBMCs or a T cell subset sorted from them (not recorded which). DNA of the CDR3: TGCGCCAGCAGCTTGGAACAGTCCACTGAAGCTTTCTTT. This sequence encodes CASSLEQSTEAFF.